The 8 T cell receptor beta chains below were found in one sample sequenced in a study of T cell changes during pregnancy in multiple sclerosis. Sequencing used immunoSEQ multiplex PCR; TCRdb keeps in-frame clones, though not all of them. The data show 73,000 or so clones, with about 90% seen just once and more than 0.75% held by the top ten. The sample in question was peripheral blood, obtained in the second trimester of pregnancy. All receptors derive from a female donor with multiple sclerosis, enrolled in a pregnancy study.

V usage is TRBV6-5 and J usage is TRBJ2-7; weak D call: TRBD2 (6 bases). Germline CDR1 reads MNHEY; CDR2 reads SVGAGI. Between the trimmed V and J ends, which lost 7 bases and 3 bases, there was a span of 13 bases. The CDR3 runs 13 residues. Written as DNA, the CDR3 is TGTGCCAGCATAGGTCGGGGGAGCTACGAGCAGTACTTC. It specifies CASIGRGSYEQYF.

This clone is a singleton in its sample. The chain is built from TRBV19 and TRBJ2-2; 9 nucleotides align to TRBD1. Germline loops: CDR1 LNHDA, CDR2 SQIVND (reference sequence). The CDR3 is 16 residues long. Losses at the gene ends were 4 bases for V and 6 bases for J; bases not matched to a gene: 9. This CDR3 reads CASSTRRDRDPGELFF. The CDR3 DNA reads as TGTGCCAGTAGTACCCGCCGGGACAGGGACCCCGGGGAGCTGTTTTTT.

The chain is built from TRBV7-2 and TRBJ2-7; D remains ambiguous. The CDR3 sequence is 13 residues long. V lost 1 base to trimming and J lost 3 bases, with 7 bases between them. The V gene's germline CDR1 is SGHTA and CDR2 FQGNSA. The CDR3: CASSLGSFYEQYF. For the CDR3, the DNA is TGTGCCAGCAGCTTAGGGAGCTTCTACGAGCAGTACTTC.

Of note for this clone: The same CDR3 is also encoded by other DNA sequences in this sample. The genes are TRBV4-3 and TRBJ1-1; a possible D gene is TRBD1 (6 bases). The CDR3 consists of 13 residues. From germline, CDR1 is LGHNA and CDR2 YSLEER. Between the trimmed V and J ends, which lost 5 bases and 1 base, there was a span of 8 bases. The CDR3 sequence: CASSSTGNTEAFF. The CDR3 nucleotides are TGCGCCAGCAGCTCGACAGGGAACACTGAAGCTTTCTTT.

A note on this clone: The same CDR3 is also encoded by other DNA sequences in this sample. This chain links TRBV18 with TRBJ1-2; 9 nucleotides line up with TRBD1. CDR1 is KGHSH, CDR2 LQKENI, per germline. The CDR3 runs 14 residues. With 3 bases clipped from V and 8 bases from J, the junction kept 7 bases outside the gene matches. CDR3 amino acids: CASSPLTGGTGYTF. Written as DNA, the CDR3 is TGTGCCAGCTCACCGCTGACAGGGGGGACGGGCTACACCTTC.

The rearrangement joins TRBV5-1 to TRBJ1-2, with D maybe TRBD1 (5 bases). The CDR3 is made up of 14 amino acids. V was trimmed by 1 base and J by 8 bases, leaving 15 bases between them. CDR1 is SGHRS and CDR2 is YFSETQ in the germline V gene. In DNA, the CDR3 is TGCGCCAGCAGCTTGCGAAGGACACAGAACGGCTACACCTTC. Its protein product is CASSLRRTQNGYTF.

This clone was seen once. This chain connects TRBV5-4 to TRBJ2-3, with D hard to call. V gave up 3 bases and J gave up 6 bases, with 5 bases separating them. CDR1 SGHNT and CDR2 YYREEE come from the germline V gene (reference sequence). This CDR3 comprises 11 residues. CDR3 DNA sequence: TGTGCCAGCAGCTATTCGGATACGCAGTATTTT. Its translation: CASSYSDTQYF.

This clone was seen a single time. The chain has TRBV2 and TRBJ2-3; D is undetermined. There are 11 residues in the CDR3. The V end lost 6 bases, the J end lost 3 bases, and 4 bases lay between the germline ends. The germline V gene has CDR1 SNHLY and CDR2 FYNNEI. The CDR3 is CASRSTDTQYF. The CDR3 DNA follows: TGTGCCAGCAGGTCAACAGATACGCAGTATTTT. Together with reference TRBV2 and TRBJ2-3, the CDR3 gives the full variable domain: EPEVTQTPSHQVTQMGQEVILRCVPISNHLYFYWYRQILGQKVEFLVSFYNNEISEKSEIFDDQFSVERPDGSNFTLKIRSTKLEDSAMYFCASRSTDTQYFGPGTRLTVL.